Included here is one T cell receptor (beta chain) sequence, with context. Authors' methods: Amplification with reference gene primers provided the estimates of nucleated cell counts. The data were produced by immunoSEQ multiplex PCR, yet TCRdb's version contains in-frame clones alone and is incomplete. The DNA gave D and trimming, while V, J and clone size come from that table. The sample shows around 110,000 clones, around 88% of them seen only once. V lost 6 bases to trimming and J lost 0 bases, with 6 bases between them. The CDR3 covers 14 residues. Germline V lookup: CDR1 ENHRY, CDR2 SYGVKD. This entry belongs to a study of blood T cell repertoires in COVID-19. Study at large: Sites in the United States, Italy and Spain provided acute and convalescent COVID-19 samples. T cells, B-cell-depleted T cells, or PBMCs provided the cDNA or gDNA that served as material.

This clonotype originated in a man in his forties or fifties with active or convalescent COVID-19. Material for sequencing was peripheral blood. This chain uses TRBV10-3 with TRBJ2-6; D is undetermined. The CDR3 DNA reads TGTGCCATCAGCAGACTCTCTGGGGCCAACGTCCTGACTTTC. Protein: CAISRLSGANVLTF.